This T cell receptor (beta chain) was profiled in a study of identical twins. Study-wide results and limits: Within cord blood, abundant beta clonotypes carried fewer insertions, but memory repertoires showed no such trend.

CDR1 and CDR2 from the germline V gene are SGHRS and YFSETQ. This CDR3 region has 15 residues. The V and J ends lost 4 bases and 7 bases, in that order; junction bases with no gene match: 7. About this clonotype itself: What it binds is unknown.

In TCRdb, the 5' RACE reads were re-called with MiXCR into one record per CDR3 protein. The sample holds fewer than 650,000 distinct CDR3 sequences, roughly 7.2% seen once. The sample also formed part of further work on yellow fever vaccine responses in identical twins.

What was sequenced was PBMCs. This TCR derives from a woman younger than 30 in good health. The chain joins TRBV5-1 to TRBJ2-2; 10 bases agree with TRBD2. The CDR3 spells CASSMLAGEDGELFF. The CDR3 DNA sequence: TGCGCCAGCAGCATGCTAGCGGGAGAGGACGGGGAGCTGTTTTTT.